The 25 T cell receptor beta chains given below trace back to one sample, sequenced in a study of naive and memory T cell subsets. Amplification of ligated cDNA took four PCR rounds with SP2 and nested alpha and beta constant primers. TCRdb re-analysed the 5' RACE reads in MiXCR, keeping a single row per CDR3 protein. The profile shows about 48,000 distinct CDR3 sequences, approximately 4.8% of them singletons. The library had UMIs added by 3' ligation of an oligonucleotide to TCR cDNA. These receptors were collected from a female donor in good health.

This clonotype was picked up many times. The rearrangement uses TRBV11-1 and TRBJ2-1, with 15 bases lining up with TRBD2. The CDR3 sequence is 19 residues long. J lost 8 bases, V lost 5 bases, and 16 bases had no gene match. The germline gives CDR1 SGHAT, CDR2 FQDESV (reference sequence). This CDR3 reads CASSTPRTSGRGALDEQFF. CDR3 nucleotides: TGTGCCAGCAGCACTCCTAGGACTAGCGGGAGGGGTGCCTTAGATGAGCAGTTCTTC.

This clonotype was observed at least ten times. The J gene is TRBJ2-5, the V gene TRBV12-3 or TRBV12-4; D possibly corresponds to TRBD2 (7 bases). Between the trimmed V and J ends, which lost 6 bases and 4 bases, there was a span of 21 bases. The CDR3 runs 16 residues. CDR3 protein: CASSPKGGGLGETQYF. In DNA, the CDR3 is TGTGCCAGCAGCCCCAAAGGGGGAGGGCTAGGAGAGACCCAGTACTTC.

This clonotype turned up a few times. V is TRBV29-1 and J is TRBJ2-3; the D gene is possibly TRBD2 (7 bases). Germline CDR1 SQVTM, CDR2 ANQGSEA. This CDR3 is 16 amino acids long. Trimming shortened V by 6 bases and J by 1 base, and 20 bases separated the two germline ends. Here the CDR3 reads CSVGGALQPRTDTQYF. The DNA for the CDR3 is TGCAGCGTGGGGGGGGCGTTACAGCCTCGCACAGATACGCAGTATTTT.

This clonotype was seen repeatedly, ten times or more. The genes are TRBV11-2 and TRBJ2-7, with D tentatively TRBD1 (6 bases). Germline V gene data show CDR1 as SGHAT and CDR2 as FQNNGV. This CDR3 is 14 amino acids long. V was trimmed by 2 bases and J by 5 bases, leaving 13 bases between them. As DNA, the CDR3 is TGTGCCAGCAGCTTAAAACAGGGACCCCACGAGCAGTACTTC. It is translated as CASSLKQGPHEQYF.

This clonotype has a count of ten or more. The chain links TRBV11-2 to TRBJ2-1; D not resolved. V lost 1 base, J lost 9 bases, and 10 bases lay in between. Germline loops: CDR1 SGHAT, CDR2 FQNNGV. The CDR3 is 13 residues long. The CDR3 reads CASSLVGGGEQFF. CDR3 nucleotide sequence: TGTGCCAGCAGCTTAGTGGGCGGCGGTGAGCAGTTCTTC.

At least ten counts were recorded for this clonotype. The CDR3 sequence is CASSISPGGTYEQYF. The CDR3 bases are TGTGCCAGCAGCATAAGTCCGGGAGGGACCTACGAGCAGTACTTC. The rearrangement uses TRBV11-3 and TRBJ2-7, with TRBD2 matching over 8 bases. With V trimmed by 5 bases and J by 2 bases, 8 bases remained unmatched. The CDR3 loop spans 15 amino acids. The germline CDR1 and CDR2 sequences are SGHNT and YENEEA.

The chain carries TRBV3-1 and TRBJ1-2; D might be TRBD1 (5 bases). Trimming took 2 bases from V and 3 from J, leaving 13 bases between them. This CDR3 has 15 amino acids. The germline CDR1 and CDR2 sequences are LGHDT and YNNKEL (reference sequence). Here the CDR3 DNA reads TGTGCCAGCAGCCAAACTCGGGACGGATACTATGGCTACACCTTC. Its protein is CASSQTRDGYYGYTF.

About this clonotype itself: A much larger clone lies one base from this, so it may be a read error. The chain links TRBV29-1 to TRBJ1-1, with D perhaps TRBD1 (5 bases). CDR3 size: 11 residues. V lost 5 bases to trimming and J lost 5 bases, with 9 bases between them. Germline V lookup: CDR1 SQVTM, CDR2 ANQGSEA. The DNA of the CDR3 is TGCAGCGTTATAGAGGGGACTGAAGCTTTCTTT. This translates into CSVIEGTEAFF.

This clonotype was picked up many times. The V gene is TRBV19, the J gene TRBJ2-7; TRBD1 might be the D (6 bases). CDR1 LNHDA and CDR2 SQIVND come from the germline V gene (reference sequence). This CDR3 has 12 residues. Trimming shortened V by 4 bases and J by 8 bases, and 12 bases separated the two germline ends. The CDR3 reads CASSRKGGQQYF. The CDR3 bases are TGTGCCAGTAGTAGGAAAGGGGGACAGCAGTACTTC.

This clonotype came up many times. This chain joins TRBV24-1 and TRBJ2-3; D ambiguous. The CDR3 spans 16 residues. Germline CDR1 KGHDR, CDR2 SFDVKD. V was pared by 0 bases and J by 5 bases, with 14 bases between. CDR3 nucleotides: TGTGCCACCAGTGATTTGGGTCCCGTGGAATTAGATACGCAGTATTTT. Protein product: CATSDLGPVELDTQYF.

This clonotype showed up many times. The chain carries TRBV20-1 and TRBJ1-5; 9 positions match TRBD1. After removal of 6 bases from V and 4 bases from J, the junction contained 4 bases not matched to a gene. The CDR3 contains 13 residues. The germline gives CDR1 DFQATT, CDR2 SNEGSKA (reference sequence). CDR3 bases: TGCAGTGCAACAGGGACAGGGAATCAGCCCCAGCATTTT. Translated: CSATGTGNQPQHF.

This clonotype was counted at least ten times. The genes are TRBV29-1 and TRBJ1-4, with D unclear. The CDR3 extends over 12 amino acids. Germline V gives CDR1 SQVTM, CDR2 ANQGSEA. Trimming cost V 5 bases and J 5 bases, with 9 bases left between them. The CDR3 coding sequence is TGCAGCGTTAGACCGGACAATGAAAAACTGTTTTTT. It encodes CSVRPDNEKLFF.

This clonotype was recorded many times. The chain uses TRBV11-2 and TRBJ1-3; no reliable D call. The V gene lost 4 bases and the J gene lost 4 bases, with 8 bases spanning the gap. The CDR3 runs to 13 residues. In germline, CDR1 is SGHAT, CDR2 FQNNGV. The DNA of the CDR3 is TGTGCCAGCAGCTGGAGCGGGGGAAACACCATATATTTT. Encoded protein: CASSWSGGNTIYF.

This clonotype came up many times. This chain joins TRBV7-9 and TRBJ2-1; 11 bases agree with TRBD2. Losses at the gene ends were 5 bases for V and 14 bases for J; bases not matched to a gene: 5. The CDR3 is 12 amino acids. The germline V gene encodes CDR1 SEHNR and CDR2 FQNEAQ (reference sequence). This CDR3 is CASSPTSGSEFF. CDR3 coding DNA: TGTGCCAGCAGCCCTACTAGCGGGAGTGAGTTCTTC.

The sample holds many counts of this clonotype. The chain combines TRBV6-1 with TRBJ2-7; D unclear. The V end was cut by 5 bases, the J end by 6 bases, with 5 bases between. This CDR3 has 10 residues. Germline CDR1 and CDR2: MNHNS and SASEGT. The CDR3 here is CASSQTEQYF. The DNA of the CDR3 is TGTGCCAGCAGTCAGACCGAGCAGTACTTC.

Many counts were recorded for this clonotype. The chain is built from TRBV20-1 and TRBJ2-1, with D perhaps TRBD2 (5 bases). Trimming removed 3 bases from V and 6 bases from J, with 15 bases in between. Germline V gives CDR1 DFQATT, CDR2 SNEGSKA (reference sequence). CDR3 length: 14 residues. DNA for the CDR3: TGCAGTGCTAGCCCGGGAATCACGGGCAATGAGCAGTTCTTC. Translated, it gives CSASPGITGNEQFF.

This clonotype was counted many times. The V gene is TRBV15, the J gene TRBJ2-5; no firm D call. CDR1 is LNHNV, CDR2 YYDKDF, per germline (reference sequence). This CDR3 is built from 13 residues. V was pared by 0 bases and J by 5 bases, with 7 bases between. The CDR3 coding sequence is TGTGCCACCAGCAGAGATGCTGCGGAGACCCAGTACTTC. This sequence encodes CATSRDAAETQYF.

This clonotype has a count of ten or more. J is TRBJ1-1 and V is TRBV28, with D possibly TRBD1 on 6 matching bases. Germline loops: CDR1 MDHEN, CDR2 SYDVKM. The V and J ends lost 7 bases and 2 bases respectively, with 17 bases between them. The CDR3 is 15 residues long. CDR3 sequence: CASTDRTGINTEAFF. Written as DNA, the CDR3 is TGTGCCAGCACCGATAGAACAGGGATTAACACTGAAGCTTTCTTT. The whole variable domain, remainder taken from reference TRBV28 and TRBJ1-1, is DVKVTQSSRYLVKRTGEKVFLECVQDMDHENMFWYRQDPGLGLRLIYFSYDVKMKEKGDIPEGYSVSREKKERFSLILESASTNQTSMYLCASTDRTGINTEAFFGQGTRLTVV.

This clonotype has just one count. A read error is possible here, since a much larger clone lies one base away. V is TRBV7-8 and J is TRBJ2-1; 11 nucleotides agree with TRBD2. Trimming at V came to 4 bases and at J to 9 bases, leaving 2 bases not matched to a gene. Germline V lookup: CDR1 SGHVS, CDR2 FQNEAQ. The CDR3 spans 13 residues. CDR3: CASSCSGRGEQFF. The DNA for the CDR3 is TGTGCCAGCAGCTGTAGCGGGAGGGGTGAGCAGTTCTTC.

This clonotype has at least ten counts. This CDR3 reads CASSQVWSPHTQYF. CDR3 DNA: TGTGCCAGCAGCCAAGTATGGTCTCCACATACGCAGTATTTT. The chain links TRBV3-1 to TRBJ2-3, with unresolved D. The CDR3 runs 14 residues. Germline V CDR1 and CDR2: LGHDT, YNNKEL (reference sequence). Deletions cut 1 base from V and 7 bases from J, with 12 bases between.

The V and J genes are TRBV4-2 and TRBJ2-7; D assignment may be TRBD1 or TRBD2 (5 bases each). Trimming cost V 6 bases and J 0 bases, with 12 bases left between them. Germline CDR1 reads LGHNA; CDR2 reads YNFKEQ. The CDR3 spans 14 residues. CDR3 nucleotides: TGTGCCAGCAGGGCCCGGGACGGCTCCTACGAGCAGTACTTC. It translates to CASRARDGSYEQYF.

This clonotype appeared many times. CDR3 in DNA: TGTGCCAGCAGTCTTATAGGGACTAGGGCCGACACCGGGGAGCTGTTTTTT. Protein sequence: CASSLIGTRADTGELFF. The J gene is TRBJ2-2, the V gene TRBV27; TRBD2 matches at 8 bases. The CDR3 loop spans 17 amino acids. V was pared by 5 bases and J by 3 bases, with 11 bases of the junction left unmatched. Germline loops: CDR1 MNHEY, CDR2 SMNVEV (reference sequence).

This clonotype was seen ten or more times. The rearrangement uses TRBV7-9 and TRBJ2-4; possibly TRBD1 for D (6 bases). This CDR3 contains 15 residues. V lost 5 bases and J 2 bases, leaving 13 bases between the germline ends. Germline V gives CDR1 SEHNR, CDR2 FQNEAQ (reference sequence). The CDR3 sequence is CASSAGQNPKNIQYF. The DNA for the CDR3 is TGTGCCAGCAGCGCCGGACAGAATCCCAAAAACATTCAGTACTTC.

This clonotype appeared a few times. V usage is TRBV29-1 and J usage is TRBJ2-7, with 10 bases matching TRBD1. Trimming took 7 bases from V and 3 from J; bases not matched to a gene: 6. The length of the CDR3 is 13 residues. The V gene's germline CDR1 is SQVTM and CDR2 ANQGSEA. Here the CDR3 reads CSAGTGERYEQYF. The DNA for the CDR3 is TGCAGCGCCGGGACAGGGGAGCGCTACGAGCAGTACTTC.

There are many counts of this clonotype. V and J are TRBV5-4 and TRBJ2-5, with 13 bases fitting TRBD2. The CDR3 runs to 17 residues. Trimming removed 4 bases from V and 5 bases from J; junction bases left unmatched: 11. Germline CDR1 and CDR2: SGHNT and YYREEE (reference sequence). CDR3 residues: CASSPGTSGIRGETQYF. The CDR3 DNA follows: TGTGCCAGCAGCCCCGGGACTAGCGGGATCCGGGGGGAGACCCAGTACTTC.